Listed here are 6 T cell receptor beta chains from one sample, sequenced in a study of beta chain features in type 1 diabetes. TCRB transcripts that were expressed got sequenced, as all of the isolated RNA had been reverse transcribed. Sequencing was performed with immunoSEQ multiplex PCR; in TCRdb, only in-frame clones are kept and a portion is missing. This sample carries about 230,000 clones, over 8.5% of them seen once, and the ten largest clones take 0.034%. Sequenced: naive CD4+ T cells from blood. Receptors originate from a woman aged 18-35 years in good health.

The chain uses TRBV11-2 and TRBJ2-1, with 7 bases matching TRBD2. J gave up 4 bases and V 0 bases, and 12 bases lay outside the gene matches. The CDR3 totals 18 residues. Germline loops: CDR1 SGHAT, CDR2 FQNNGV. The CDR3 nucleotides are TGTGCCAGCAGCTTAGAAAGGGGCGGGGGAGTGCCGTACAATGAGCAGTTCTTC. It specifies CASSLERGGGVPYNEQFF.

The table lists this clone with a few counts. This sequence joins TRBV4-1 and TRBJ2-2, with no clear D. CDR3 length equals 16 residues. Germline values: CDR1 MGHRA, CDR2 YSYEKL. V was cut by 5 bases and J by 7 bases, with 20 bases left in between. The CDR3 region is CASSKYRELNYGELFF. The CDR3 bases are TGCGCCAGCAGCAAATATAGAGAGCTGAATTACGGGGAGCTGTTTTTT.

This clone was counted between two and nine times. This chain uses TRBV6-6 with TRBJ2-5; no clear D. Trimming pared 5 bases from V and 5 bases from J, leaving 9 bases between. Germline CDR1 and CDR2: MNHNY and SVGAGI (reference sequence). This CDR3 has 12 amino acids. CDR3 in amino acids: CASSVLRETQYF. Written as DNA, the CDR3 is TGTGCCAGCAGTGTACTAAGGGAGACCCAGTACTTC.

The CDR3 is CASSVLLSGGPGELFF. The CDR3 coding sequence is TGTGCCAGCAGCGTATTGCTTAGCGGGGGGCCCGGGGAGCTGTTTTTT. The chain links TRBV9 to TRBJ2-2; 10 positions agree with TRBD2. The CDR3 covers 16 residues. Germline V gene data show CDR1 as SGDLS and CDR2 as YYNGEE. V dropped 1 base and J dropped 6; count of bases not matched to a gene: 6.

The sample holds a few counts of this clone. The chain recombines TRBV5-1 with TRBJ1-2; TRBD1 might be the D (5 bases). Trimming took 6 bases from V and 0 from J, leaving 12 bases between them. Germline-derived CDR1 and CDR2 are SGHRS and YFSETQ. The CDR3 covers 14 residues. CDR3 region: CASTPTTANYGYTF. Written as DNA, the CDR3 is TGCGCCAGCACCCCGACGACAGCTAACTATGGCTACACCTTC.

The J gene is TRBJ1-4, the V gene TRBV6-5, with D hard to call. V was trimmed by 0 bases and J by 10 bases, leaving 12 bases between them. The CDR3 extends over 14 amino acids. From germline, CDR1 is MNHEY and CDR2 SVGAGI. The CDR3 sequence is CASSYSKREGKLFF. The CDR3 region has the DNA TGTGCCAGCAGTTACTCGAAGCGGGAGGGAAAACTGTTTTTT.